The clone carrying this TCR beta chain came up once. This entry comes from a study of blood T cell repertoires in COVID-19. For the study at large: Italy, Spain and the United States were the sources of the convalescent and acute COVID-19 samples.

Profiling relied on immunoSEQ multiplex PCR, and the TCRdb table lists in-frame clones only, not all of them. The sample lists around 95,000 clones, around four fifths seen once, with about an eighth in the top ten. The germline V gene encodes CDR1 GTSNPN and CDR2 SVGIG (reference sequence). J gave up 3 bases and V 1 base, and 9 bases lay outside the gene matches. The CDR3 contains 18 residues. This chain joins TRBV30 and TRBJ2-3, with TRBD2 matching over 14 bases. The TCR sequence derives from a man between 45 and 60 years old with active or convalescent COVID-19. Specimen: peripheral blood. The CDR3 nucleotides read TGTGCCTGGAGTGGGGTGACTAGCGGGAGGGCCGAGACAGATACGCAGTATTTT. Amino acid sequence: CAWSGVTSGRAETDTQYF.